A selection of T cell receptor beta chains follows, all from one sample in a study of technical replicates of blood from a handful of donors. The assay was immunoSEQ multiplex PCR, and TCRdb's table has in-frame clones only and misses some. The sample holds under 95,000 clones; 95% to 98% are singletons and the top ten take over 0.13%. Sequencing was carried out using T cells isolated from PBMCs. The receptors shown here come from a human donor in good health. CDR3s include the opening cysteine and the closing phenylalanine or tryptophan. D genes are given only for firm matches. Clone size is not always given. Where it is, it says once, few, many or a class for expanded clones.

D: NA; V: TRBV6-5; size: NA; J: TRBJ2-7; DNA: TGTGCCAGCAGCACAGGACAGCAACTCTACGAGCAGTACTTC; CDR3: CASSTGQQLYEQYF
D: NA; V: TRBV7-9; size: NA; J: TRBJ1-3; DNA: TGTGCCAGCAGCTTAGGCGAGACAGTATTATATTTT; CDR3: CASSLGETVLYF
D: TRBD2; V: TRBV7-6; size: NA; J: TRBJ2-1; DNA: TGTGCCAGCAGCGCCCTCCGGGGGGGCTGGGGGGGGCAATACAATGAGCAGTTCTTC; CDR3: CASSALRGGWGGQYNEQFF
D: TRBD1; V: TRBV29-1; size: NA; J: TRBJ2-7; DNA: TGCAGCGTCGACTGGACAGGGGCGTCCTACGAGCAGTACTTC; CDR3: CSVDWTGASYEQYF
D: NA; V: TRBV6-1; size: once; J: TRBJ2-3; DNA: TGTGCCAGCAGTGAACGGAGGGCCTACACAGATACGCAGTATTTT; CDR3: CASSERRAYTDTQYF
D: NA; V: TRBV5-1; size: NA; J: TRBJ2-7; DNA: TGCGCCAGCAGCTTGTGGGGTGAAGGGGGGGGGACCTCCGAGCAGTACTTC; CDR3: CASSLWGEGGGTSEQYF
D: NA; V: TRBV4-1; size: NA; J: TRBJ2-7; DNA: TGCGCCAGCAGCCAAGACGTACAGGGTAGCGAGCAGTACTTC; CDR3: CASSQDVQGSEQYF
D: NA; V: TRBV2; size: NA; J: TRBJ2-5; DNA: TGTGCCAGCAGAGCCACTAGGGAGATAAAGACCCAGTACTTC; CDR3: CASRATREIKTQYF
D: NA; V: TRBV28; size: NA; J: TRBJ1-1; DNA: TGTGCCAGCAGTCCCAACCTAGGTGGGAACACTGAAGCTTTCTTT; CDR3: CASSPNLGGNTEAFF
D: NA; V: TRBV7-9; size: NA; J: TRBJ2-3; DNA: TGTGCCAGCAGCTTATTAATGGGGGCGGATGCAGATACGCAGTATTTT; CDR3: CASSLLMGADADTQYF
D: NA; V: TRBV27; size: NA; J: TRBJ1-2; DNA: TGTGCCACCTCCGGAGGAAGCTATGGCTACACCTTC; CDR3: CATSGGSYGYTF
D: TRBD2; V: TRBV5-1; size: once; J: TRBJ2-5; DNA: TGCGCCAGCAGCTTTGGACTAGGGCACCAAGAGACCCAGTACTTC; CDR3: CASSFGLGHQETQYF
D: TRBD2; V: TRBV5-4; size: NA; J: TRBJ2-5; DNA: TGTGCCAGCAGCCCGGGACTAGCGGAAGAGACCCAGTACTTC; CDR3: CASSPGLAEETQYF
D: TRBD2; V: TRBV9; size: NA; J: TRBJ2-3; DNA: TGTGCCAGCAGCGTAGAGGGACTAGAATTGGATACGCAGTATTTT; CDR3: CASSVEGLELDTQYF
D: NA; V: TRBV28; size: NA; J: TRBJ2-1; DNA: TGTGCCAGCAGTTTAGGGAGAAAGGGGGGGAATGAGCAGTTCTTC; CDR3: CASSLGRKGGNEQFF
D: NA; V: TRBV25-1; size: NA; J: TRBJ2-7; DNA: TGTGCCAGCAGGTCAGGGGCCTACGAGCAGTACTTC; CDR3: CASRSGAYEQYF
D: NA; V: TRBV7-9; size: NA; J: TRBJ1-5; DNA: TGTGCCAGCTGGAGCGGAGATAGCAATCAGCCCCAGCATTTT; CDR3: CASWSGDSNQPQHF
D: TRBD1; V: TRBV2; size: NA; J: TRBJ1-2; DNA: TGTGCCAGCAGCGGGGGACAGCACCTTCACTATGGCTACACCTTC; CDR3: CASSGGQHLHYGYTF
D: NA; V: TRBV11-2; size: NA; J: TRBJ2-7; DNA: TGTGCCAGCAGCTTGGCGGGAACATACTCCTACGAGCAGTACTTC; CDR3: CASSLAGTYSYEQYF
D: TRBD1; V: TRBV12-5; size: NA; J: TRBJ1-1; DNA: TGTGCTAGTGGCCTTCTGAATCTCAGGGGGCGGAACACTGAAGCTTTCTTT; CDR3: CASGLLNLRGRNTEAFF
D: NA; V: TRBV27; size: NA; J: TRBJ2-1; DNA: TGTGCCAGCAGTTTAAGCGGTAACTCCTACAATGAGCAGTTCTTC; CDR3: CASSLSGNSYNEQFF
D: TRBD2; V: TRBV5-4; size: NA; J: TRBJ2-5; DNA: TGTGCCAGCAGCCGCAGTAGCGGGGTGCAAGAGACCCAGTACTTC; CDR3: CASSRSSGVQETQYF
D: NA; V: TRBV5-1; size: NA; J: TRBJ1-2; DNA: TGCGCCAGCAGCTTGGTTGAAGGAACAGGGCTGAACTATGGCTACACCTTC; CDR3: CASSLVEGTGLNYGYTF
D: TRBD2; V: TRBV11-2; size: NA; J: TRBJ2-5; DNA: TGTGCCAGCAGCTCCCCGGGGGGGGCCGAGACCCAGTACTTC; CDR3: CASSSPGGAETQYF
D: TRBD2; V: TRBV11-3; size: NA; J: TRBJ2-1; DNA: TGTGCCAGCAGCTCGGGGGGTGAGCAGTTCTTC; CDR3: CASSSGGEQFF
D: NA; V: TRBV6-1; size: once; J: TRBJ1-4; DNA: TGTGCCAGCAGTCACAACGCTTATGAAAAACTGTTTTTT; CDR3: CASSHNAYEKLFF
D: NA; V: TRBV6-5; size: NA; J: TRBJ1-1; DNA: TGTGCCAGCAGTTATCGTCAGGGCGGTGAAGCTTTCTTT; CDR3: CASSYRQGGEAFF
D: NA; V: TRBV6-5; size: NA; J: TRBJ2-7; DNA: TGTGCCAGCAGCCGCGGTTTCCCGGCCTACGAGCAGTACTTC; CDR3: CASSRGFPAYEQYF
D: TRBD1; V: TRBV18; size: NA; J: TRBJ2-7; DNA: TGTGCCAGCTCACCCGGACAGGGGGACGAGCAGTACTTC; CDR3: CASSPGQGDEQYF
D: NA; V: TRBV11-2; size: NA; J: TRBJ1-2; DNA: TGTGCCAGCAGCTTAGGCACATTCGTCTATGGCTACACCTTC; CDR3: CASSLGTFVYGYTF
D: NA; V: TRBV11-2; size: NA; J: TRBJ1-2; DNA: TGTGCCAGCAGCTCCTCGCCGGGGGGTGTAGGCTACACCTTC; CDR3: CASSSSPGGVGYTF
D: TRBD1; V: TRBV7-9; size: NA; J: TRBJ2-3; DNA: TGTGCCAGCAGCTCTTTTACGGGGACAGGCAGGTTGTTAGATACGCAGTATTTT; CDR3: CASSSFTGTGRLLDTQYF
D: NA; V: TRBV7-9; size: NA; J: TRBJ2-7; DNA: TGTGCCAGCAGCGTAAACACCTACGAGCAGTACTTC; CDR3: CASSVNTYEQYF
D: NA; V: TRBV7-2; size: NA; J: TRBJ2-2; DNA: TGTGCCAGCAGCTTCGGAGGGCCAGGCACCGGGGAGCTGTTTTTT; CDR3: CASSFGGPGTGELFF
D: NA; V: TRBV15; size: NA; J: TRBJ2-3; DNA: TGTGCCACCAGCAAAGAGGGGGGATACAGGGGACCCGGGGCAGATACGCAGTATTTT; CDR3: CATSKEGGYRGPGADTQYF
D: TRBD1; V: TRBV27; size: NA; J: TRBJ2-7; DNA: TGTGCCAGCAGTTTATCCCAGGGGGCGTACGAGCAGTACTTC; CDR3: CASSLSQGAYEQYF
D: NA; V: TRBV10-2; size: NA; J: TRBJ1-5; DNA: TGCGCCAGCACCAAGGGAGGGTATAGCAATCAGCCCCAGCATTTT; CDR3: CASTKGGYSNQPQHF
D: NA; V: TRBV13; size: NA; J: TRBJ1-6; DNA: TGTGCCAGCAGATCCCTTCGCTCCGGACAGACTAATTCACCCCTCCACTTT; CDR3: CASRSLRSGQTNSPLHF
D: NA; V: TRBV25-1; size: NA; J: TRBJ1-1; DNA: TGTGCCAGCAGTGATACAGAAGAAGCTTTCTTT; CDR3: CASSDTEEAFF
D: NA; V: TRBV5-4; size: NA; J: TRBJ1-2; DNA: TGTGCCAGCAGCCAACCCGGGATATCCGTATCTCTTAACTATGGCTACACCTTC; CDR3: CASSQPGISVSLNYGYTF
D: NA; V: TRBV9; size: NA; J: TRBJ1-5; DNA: TGTGCCAGCAGCCCGCGGGGGCCCCAGCATTTT; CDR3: CASSPRGPQHF
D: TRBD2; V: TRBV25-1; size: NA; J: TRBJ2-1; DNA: TGTGCCAGCACGGGACTAGCGGGGGGGCCGAACCCCCCACAGTTCTTC; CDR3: CASTGLAGGPNPPQFF
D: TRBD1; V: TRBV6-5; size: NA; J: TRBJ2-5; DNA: TGTGCCAGCAGTTACTCGGGAAGACAGGGTGGGGAGACCCAGTACTTC; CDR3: CASSYSGRQGGETQYF
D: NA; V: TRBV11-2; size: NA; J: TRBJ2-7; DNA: TGTGCCAGCAGCTTATATGGGGGCAGGGGCTCCTACGAGCAGTACTTC; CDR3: CASSLYGGRGSYEQYF
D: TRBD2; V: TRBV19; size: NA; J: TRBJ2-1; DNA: TGTGCCAGTAGTATTCCTGGACTAGCGGGTGATGAGCAGTTCTTC; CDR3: CASSIPGLAGDEQFF
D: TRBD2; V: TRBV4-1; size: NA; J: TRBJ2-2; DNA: TGCGCCAGCAGCCAAGTTGGGAGGGTAAGAGCCGGGGAGCTGTTTTTT; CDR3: CASSQVGRVRAGELFF
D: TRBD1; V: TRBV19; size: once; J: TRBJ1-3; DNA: TGTGCCAGTAGCCGTCGCACAGGGGCCACCATATATTTT; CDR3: CASSRRTGATIYF
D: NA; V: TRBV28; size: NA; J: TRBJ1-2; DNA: TGTGCCAGCAGTTTAAGGGACTGGGGCACGGGCTACACCTTC; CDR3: CASSLRDWGTGYTF
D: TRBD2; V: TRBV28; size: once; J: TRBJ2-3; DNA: TGTGCCAGCAGTTTAAGGGCTAGCGGACGCACAGATACGCAGTATTTT; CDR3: CASSLRASGRTDTQYF
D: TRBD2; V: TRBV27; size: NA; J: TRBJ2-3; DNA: TGTGCCAGCAGTTTAGGACTAGCGGTCACAGATACGCAGTATTTT; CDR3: CASSLGLAVTDTQYF
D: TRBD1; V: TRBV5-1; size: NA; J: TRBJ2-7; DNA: TGCGCCAGCAGCTCAGTGGTTGGACAGGGGCCGGGTAGGTCCTACGAGCAGTACTTC; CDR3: CASSSVVGQGPGRSYEQYF
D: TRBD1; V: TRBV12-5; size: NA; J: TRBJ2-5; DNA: TGTGCTAGTGGTTTGGTCCCGGACAGGGGAAGATGGGAGACCCAGTACTTC; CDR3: CASGLVPDRGRWETQYF
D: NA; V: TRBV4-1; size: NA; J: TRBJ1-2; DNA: TGCGCCAGCAGCCAAGGTATGACAGCGTATGGCTACACCTTC; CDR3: CASSQGMTAYGYTF
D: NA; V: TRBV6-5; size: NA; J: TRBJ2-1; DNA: TGTGCCAGCAGGGGGGCAGAGCCGGCACACAATGAGCAGTTCTTC; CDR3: CASRGAEPAHNEQFF
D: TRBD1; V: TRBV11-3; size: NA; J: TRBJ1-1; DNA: TGTGCCAGCAACGACAGGGTGAACACTGAAGCTTTCTTT; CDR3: CASNDRVNTEAFF
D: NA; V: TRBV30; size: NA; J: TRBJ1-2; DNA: TGTGCCTGGTCTTCCCTGGTGGGCAGGGGATCCTCCGGGTACACCTTC; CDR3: CAWSSLVGRGSSGYTF
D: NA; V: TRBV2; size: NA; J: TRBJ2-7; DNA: TGTGCCACCTCGGGGGTAGGCTACGAGCAGTACTTC; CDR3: CATSGVGYEQYF